A single sample gave rise to the 10 T cell receptor beta chains below, sequenced in a study of cytomegalovirus exposure and HLA in healthy donors. 60 Vbeta and 13 Jbeta primers were used in PCR. Assay: immunoSEQ multiplex PCR; the TCRdb copy retains only in-frame clones and omits some. Found here are around 90,000 clones, around nine tenths of them singletons; the top ten hold 9% to 9.5%. The material sequenced was PBMCs. All receptors derive from a man aged 25 to 40 in good health and CMV-seropositive.

The rearrangement joins TRBV29-1 to TRBJ2-7; D not resolved. CDR3 length equals 11 residues. Trimming removed 5 bases from V and 4 bases from J, with 9 bases in between. From germline, CDR1 is SQVTM and CDR2 ANQGSEA. CDR3 nucleotide sequence: TGCAGCGTTAAAAACTCATACGAGCAGTACTTC. It codes for CSVKNSYEQYF.

The chain is built from TRBV9 and TRBJ2-2; D uncertain. Germline-derived CDR1 and CDR2 are SGDLS and YYNGEE. Trimming took 0 bases from V and 0 from J, leaving 6 bases between them. The CDR3 consists of 15 residues. DNA of the CDR3: TGTGCCAGCAGCGTAGGTATTTCGAACACCGGGGAGCTGTTTTTT. Amino acid sequence: CASSVGISNTGELFF.

This rearrangement joins TRBV4-1 to TRBJ2-3, with D uncertain. Germline V lookup: CDR1 MGHRA, CDR2 YSYEKL. The length of the CDR3 is 14 residues. V was clipped by 1 base and J by 6 bases, with 11 bases between them. CDR3 sequence: CASSQARMQDTQYF. In DNA form, the CDR3 reads TGCGCCAGCAGCCAAGCTAGAATGCAGGATACGCAGTATTTT.

The chain links TRBV2 to TRBJ1-3; D ambiguous. V lost 2 bases and J lost 0, with 11 bases in between. Germline V gene sequence: CDR1 SNHLY, CDR2 FYNNEI. The CDR3 totals 16 residues. The chain's CDR3 is CASSENLPSSGNTIYF. The CDR3 region has the DNA TGTGCCAGCAGTGAAAATCTCCCGAGCTCTGGAAACACCATATATTTT.

This rearrangement joins TRBV28 to TRBJ2-1; the match to TRBD2 covers 7 bases. The CDR3 sequence is 15 residues long. Losses at the gene ends were 2 bases for V and 10 bases for J; bases not matched to a gene: 11. CDR1 is MDHEN and CDR2 is SYDVKM in the germline V gene. The CDR3 region is CASSLIGTTPVEQFF. DNA for the CDR3: TGTGCCAGCAGTTTAATTGGGACTACTCCTGTCGAGCAGTTCTTC. Complete variable domain (other parts from reference TRBV28 and TRBJ2-1): DVKVTQSSRYLVKRTGEKVFLECVQDMDHENMFWYRQDPGLGLRLIYFSYDVKMKEKGDIPEGYSVSREKKERFSLILESASTNQTSMYLCASSLIGTTPVEQFFGPGTRLTVL.

This rearrangement joins TRBV7-6 to TRBJ1-4; 8 bases fit TRBD1. Trimming at V came to 6 bases and at J to 5 bases, leaving 5 bases not matched to a gene. The V gene's germline CDR1 is SGHVS and CDR2 FNYEAQ. This CDR3 contains 14 residues. The CDR3 DNA reads TGTGCCAGCAGTTCAGGGGGCGCGAATGAAAAACTGTTTTTT. Its translation: CASSSGGANEKLFF.

The rearrangement links TRBV27 to TRBJ1-2, with TRBD1 matching over 7 bases. V shed 6 bases and J 3 bases; nucleotides not matched to a gene: 4. CDR1 is MNHEY and CDR2 is SMNVEV in the germline V gene (reference sequence). The CDR3 is 13 amino acids. The CDR3 sequence: CASSPGQYYGYTF. The CDR3 bases are TGTGCCAGCAGCCCGGGACAGTACTATGGCTACACCTTC.

The J gene is TRBJ2-2, the V gene TRBV5-1; no clear D. Germline CDR1 and CDR2: SGHRS and YFSETQ. This CDR3 region has 17 residues. Trimming left V 4 bases short and J 7 bases short, with 23 bases between. The DNA of the CDR3 is TGCGCCAGCAGCGCCTCCCTTAGCCGGGTAGGTGGCGGGGAGCTGTTTTTT. Translating it yields CASSASLSRVGGGELFF.

This chain uses TRBV21-1 with TRBJ2-7; no check of the table's D call, TRBD2, against the DNA was made. TRBV21-1 is noted as a pseudogene. There are 11 residues in the CDR3. CDR3 sequence reads: CASRGRYEQYF. CDR3 DNA: TGTGCCAGCAGGGGGAGGTACGAGCAGTACTTC.

This clone came up once. This chain connects TRBV4-2 to TRBJ2-4; a weak D match, TRBD2 (5 bases). Germline V gives CDR1 LGHNA, CDR2 YNFKEQ. CDR3 length equals 18 residues. V was clipped by 0 bases and J by 0 bases, with 15 bases between them. As DNA, the CDR3 is TGTGCCAGCAGCCAAGATCACGGGCGGGCCTTAGCCAAAAACATTCAGTACTTC. Amino acids: CASSQDHGRALAKNIQYF.